This T cell receptor beta chain stems from a study of blood T cell repertoires in COVID-19. Germline V gene lookup returns CDR1 DFQATT and CDR2 SNEGSKA (reference sequence). This CDR3 comprises 13 residues. The trim removed 3 bases at V and 5 bases at J, leaving 4 bases unmatched. The table came from immunoSEQ multiplex PCR; TCRdb's copy has only in-frame clones and leaves some out. The data hold fewer than 25,000 clones, with 85% to 90% observed a single time. The specimen sequenced was peripheral blood. The chain uses TRBV20-1 and TRBJ2-1; TRBD2 agrees at 7 bases. The clonotype originates from a man aged 65 to 85 with COVID-19, enrolled during active disease. This CDR3 is CSASGLADNEQFF. The CDR3 DNA reads as TGCAGTGCTAGTGGCCTAGCGGACAATGAGCAGTTCTTC.